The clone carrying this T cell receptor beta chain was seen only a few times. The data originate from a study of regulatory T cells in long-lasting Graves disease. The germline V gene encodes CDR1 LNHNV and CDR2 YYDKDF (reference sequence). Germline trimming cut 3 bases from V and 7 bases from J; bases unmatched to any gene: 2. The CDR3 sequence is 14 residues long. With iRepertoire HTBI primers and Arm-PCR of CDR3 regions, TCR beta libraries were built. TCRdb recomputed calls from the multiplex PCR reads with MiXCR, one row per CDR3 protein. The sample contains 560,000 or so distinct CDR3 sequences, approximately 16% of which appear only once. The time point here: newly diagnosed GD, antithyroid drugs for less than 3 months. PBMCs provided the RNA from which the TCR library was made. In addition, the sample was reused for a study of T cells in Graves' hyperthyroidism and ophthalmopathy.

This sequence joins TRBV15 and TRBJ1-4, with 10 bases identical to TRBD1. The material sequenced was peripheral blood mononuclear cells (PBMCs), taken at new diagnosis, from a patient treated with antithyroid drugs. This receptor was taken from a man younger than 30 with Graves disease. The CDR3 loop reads CATSRTGGGEKLFF. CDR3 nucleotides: TGTGCCACCAGCAGGACAGGGGGCGGTGAAAAACTGTTTTTT.